One TCR beta chain is described in this entry. Trimming shortened V by 2 bases and J by 3 bases, and 8 bases separated the two germline ends. The CDR3 runs to 14 residues. CDR1 is ENHRY, CDR2 SYGVKD, per germline. This sample is drawn from a study of blood T cell repertoires in COVID-19. Turning to the study itself: The origin of the acute and convalescent COVID-19 samples was the United States, Italy and Spain. The cDNA or gDNA used as material had been derived from T cells, B-cell-depleted T cells, or PBMCs.

Per the original methods: Nucleated cell number was recorded as an estimate derived from reference gene primer amplification. The method was immunoSEQ multiplex PCR; TCRdb's version includes in-frame clones alone and lacks a portion of them. The V and J calls and clone size come from that table; D and trimming were worked out from the DNA. The table has about 140,000 clones, around 72% seen once; the top ten hold less than 2.5%. The receptor's source is a woman aged 60 to 75 with acute or convalescent COVID-19. The V call is TRBV10-3, the J call TRBJ1-5; TRBD1 might be the D (5 bases). The sequenced sample was peripheral blood. CDR3 DNA: TGTGCCATCAGTGAGGGGGCGTTCAATCAGCCCCAGCATTTT. Amino acids: CAISEGAFNQPQHF.